Listed here are 22 T cell receptor beta chains from one sample, sequenced in a study of monozygotic twins with inflammatory bowel disease. TCRdb re-called the 5' RACE reads, yielding one record per CDR3 amino acid sequence without DNA. The specimen's table records about 440,000 distinct CDR3 sequences. Sequencing was performed on blood. The source of these receptors is a human donor with ulcerative colitis or Crohn's disease, or a healthy co-twin of an affected twin (not recorded which).

This chain joins TRBV12-3 or TRBV12-4 and TRBJ2-5; checking the TCRdb D call of TRBD1 is not possible without DNA. This CDR3 contains 14 residues. The CDR3 spells CASSLASGWETQYF.

The rearrangement joins TRBV7-2 to TRBJ2-2. CDR1 is SGHTA and CDR2 is FQGNSA in the germline V gene. The CDR3 totals 16 residues. The CDR3 spells CASSLNGFANTGELFF.

This sequence joins TRBV15 and TRBJ1-1. The CDR3 length is 12 residues. Germline V gene sequence: CDR1 LNHNV, CDR2 YYDKDF (reference sequence). CDR3 amino acids: CATSRDVREAFF.

J is TRBJ2-6 and V is TRBV25-1; with no DNA, the TCRdb D assignment of TRBD2 cannot be verified. This CDR3 is 15 amino acids long. Per the germline V gene, CDR1 is MGHDK and CDR2 is SYGVNS. CDR3 amino acids: CASRGLVSGANVLTF.

The chain has TRBV7-6 and TRBJ1-1. From germline, CDR1 is SGHVS and CDR2 FNYEAQ. The CDR3 runs to 13 residues. This CDR3 is CASSLDANTEAFF.

The rearrangement joins TRBV5-1 to TRBJ2-1; checking the TCRdb D call of TRBD2 is not possible without DNA. CDR1 is SGHRS, CDR2 YFSETQ, per germline. This CDR3 is 13 amino acids long. The CDR3 is CASSGTPELQQFF. Full variable domain (remainder filled in from reference TRBV5-1 and TRBJ2-1): KAGVTQTPRYLIKTRGQQVTLSCSPISGHRSVSWYQQTPGQGLQFLFEYFSETQRNKGNFPGRFSGRQFSNSRSEMNVSTLELGDSALYLCASSGTPELQQFFGPGTRLTVL.

V is TRBV6-6 and J is TRBJ1-5; with no DNA, the TCRdb D assignment of TRBD1 cannot be verified. Germline V gene sequence: CDR1 MNHNY, CDR2 SVGAGI (reference sequence). This CDR3 spans 12 amino acids. This chain's CDR3 is CASSTGHQPQHF.

The V gene is TRBV5-1, the J gene TRBJ1-1. Germline lookup yields CDR1 SGHRS and CDR2 YFSETQ. The CDR3 runs to 15 residues. CDR3: CASSPASGMNTEAFF.

The chain recombines TRBV9 with TRBJ2-7; TCRdb gives TRBD1 as the D gene, but with no DNA this cannot be confirmed. The CDR3 covers 14 residues. The V gene's germline CDR1 is SGDLS and CDR2 YYNGEE. CDR3 in amino acids: CVSSVRTDTYEQYF. Drawing the rest from reference TRBV9 and TRBJ2-7, the complete variable domain is DSGVTQTPKHLITATGQRVTLRCSPRSGDLSVYWYQQSLDQGLQFLIQYYNGEERAKGNILERFSAQQFPDLHSELNLSSLELGDSALYFCVSSVRTDTYEQYFGPGTRLTVT.

The chain employs TRBV12-3 or TRBV12-4 and TRBJ1-5; TCRdb gives TRBD1 as the D gene, but with no DNA this cannot be confirmed. The CDR3 is made up of 16 amino acids. The CDR3 sequence is CASKPGGTSRYQPQHF.

This chain links TRBV19 with TRBJ2-1; with no DNA, the TCRdb D assignment of TRBD2 cannot be verified. This CDR3 has 17 amino acids. Per germline, CDR1 LNHDA and CDR2 SQIVND (reference sequence). The CDR3 sequence: CASSKSGTSGGRNEQFF.

The J gene is TRBJ2-7, the V gene TRBV20-1; the D call from TCRdb, TRBD2, cannot be confirmed without DNA. The CDR3 length is 13 residues. The germline V gene has CDR1 DFQATT and CDR2 SNEGSKA (reference sequence). CDR3 protein: CSADLAGGAEQYF.

V and J are TRBV9 and TRBJ1-1; TCRdb outputs TRBD1, but without DNA this stays unchecked. Germline-derived CDR1 and CDR2 are SGDLS and YYNGEE. This CDR3 region has 16 residues. CDR3 residues: CASSPDKGRRTSEAFF.

The rearrangement joins TRBV6-6 to TRBJ1-1. The CDR3 is 14 amino acids. Germline lookup yields CDR1 MNHNY and CDR2 SVGAGI (reference sequence). The CDR3 region is CASSQGEGLAEAFF.

V gene TRBV12-3 or TRBV12-4 combines with J gene TRBJ2-1; TCRdb's D gene call, TRBD2, goes unchecked for lack of DNA. CDR3 length: 15 amino acids. CDR3 loop: CASNLAGGRANEQFF.

The gene calls are TRBV6-1 and TRBJ1-5; the D gene TCRdb calls, TRBD1, cannot be checked with no DNA. The germline V gene encodes CDR1 MNHNS and CDR2 SASEGT. The CDR3 extends over 13 amino acids. The CDR3 loop is CASGGRTNQPQHF.

The chain carries TRBV20-1 and TRBJ2-1; there is no DNA to check the TCRdb D call of TRBD2. The germline CDR1 and CDR2 sequences are DFQATT and SNEGSKA (reference sequence). This CDR3 contains 15 residues. The CDR3 is CSARILASGVNEQFF.

The rearrangement links TRBV13 to TRBJ2-5; as DNA is missing, the TRBD2 call by TCRdb cannot be tested. Looked up from germline, CDR1 is PRHDT and CDR2 is FYEKMQ (reference sequence). The CDR3 covers 17 residues. CDR3 amino acids: CASSLGSAGLLKETQYF. Looking up the rest from reference TRBV13 and TRBJ2-5 gives the full variable domain: AAGVIQSPRHLIKEKRETATLKCYPIPRHDTVYWYQQGPGQDPQFLISFYEKMQSDKGSIPDRFSAQQFSDYHSELNMSSLELGDSALYFCASSLGSAGLLKETQYFGPGTRLLVL.

The CDR3 is CSVDRGLNTEAFF. The chain links TRBV29-1 to TRBJ1-1. The germline CDR1 and CDR2 sequences are SQVTM and ANQGSEA. The CDR3 is made up of 13 amino acids.

The chain has TRBV9 and TRBJ1-1. The CDR3 loop spans 15 amino acids. Germline-derived CDR1 and CDR2 are SGDLS and YYNGEE. This CDR3 reads CASSVMGKFGTEAFF.

The chain couples TRBV7-2 to TRBJ2-7; with no DNA, the TCRdb D assignment of TRBD2 cannot be verified. The length of the CDR3 is 14 residues. Per the germline V gene, CDR1 is SGHTA and CDR2 is FQGNSA. CDR3 amino acids: CASSPRTSGIEQYF. Together with reference TRBV7-2 and TRBJ2-7, the CDR3 gives the full variable domain: GAGVSQSPSNKVTEKGKDVELRCDPISGHTALYWYRQSLGQGLEFLIYFQGNSAPDKSGLPSDRFSAERTGGSVSTLTIQRTQQEDSAVYLCASSPRTSGIEQYFGPGTRLTVT.

The rearrangement joins TRBV4-3 to TRBJ2-1; the D call from TCRdb, TRBD1, cannot be confirmed without DNA. This CDR3 spans 15 amino acids. Germline V lookup: CDR1 LGHNA, CDR2 YSLEER. The CDR3 loop is CASSQVPGGTHEQFF.